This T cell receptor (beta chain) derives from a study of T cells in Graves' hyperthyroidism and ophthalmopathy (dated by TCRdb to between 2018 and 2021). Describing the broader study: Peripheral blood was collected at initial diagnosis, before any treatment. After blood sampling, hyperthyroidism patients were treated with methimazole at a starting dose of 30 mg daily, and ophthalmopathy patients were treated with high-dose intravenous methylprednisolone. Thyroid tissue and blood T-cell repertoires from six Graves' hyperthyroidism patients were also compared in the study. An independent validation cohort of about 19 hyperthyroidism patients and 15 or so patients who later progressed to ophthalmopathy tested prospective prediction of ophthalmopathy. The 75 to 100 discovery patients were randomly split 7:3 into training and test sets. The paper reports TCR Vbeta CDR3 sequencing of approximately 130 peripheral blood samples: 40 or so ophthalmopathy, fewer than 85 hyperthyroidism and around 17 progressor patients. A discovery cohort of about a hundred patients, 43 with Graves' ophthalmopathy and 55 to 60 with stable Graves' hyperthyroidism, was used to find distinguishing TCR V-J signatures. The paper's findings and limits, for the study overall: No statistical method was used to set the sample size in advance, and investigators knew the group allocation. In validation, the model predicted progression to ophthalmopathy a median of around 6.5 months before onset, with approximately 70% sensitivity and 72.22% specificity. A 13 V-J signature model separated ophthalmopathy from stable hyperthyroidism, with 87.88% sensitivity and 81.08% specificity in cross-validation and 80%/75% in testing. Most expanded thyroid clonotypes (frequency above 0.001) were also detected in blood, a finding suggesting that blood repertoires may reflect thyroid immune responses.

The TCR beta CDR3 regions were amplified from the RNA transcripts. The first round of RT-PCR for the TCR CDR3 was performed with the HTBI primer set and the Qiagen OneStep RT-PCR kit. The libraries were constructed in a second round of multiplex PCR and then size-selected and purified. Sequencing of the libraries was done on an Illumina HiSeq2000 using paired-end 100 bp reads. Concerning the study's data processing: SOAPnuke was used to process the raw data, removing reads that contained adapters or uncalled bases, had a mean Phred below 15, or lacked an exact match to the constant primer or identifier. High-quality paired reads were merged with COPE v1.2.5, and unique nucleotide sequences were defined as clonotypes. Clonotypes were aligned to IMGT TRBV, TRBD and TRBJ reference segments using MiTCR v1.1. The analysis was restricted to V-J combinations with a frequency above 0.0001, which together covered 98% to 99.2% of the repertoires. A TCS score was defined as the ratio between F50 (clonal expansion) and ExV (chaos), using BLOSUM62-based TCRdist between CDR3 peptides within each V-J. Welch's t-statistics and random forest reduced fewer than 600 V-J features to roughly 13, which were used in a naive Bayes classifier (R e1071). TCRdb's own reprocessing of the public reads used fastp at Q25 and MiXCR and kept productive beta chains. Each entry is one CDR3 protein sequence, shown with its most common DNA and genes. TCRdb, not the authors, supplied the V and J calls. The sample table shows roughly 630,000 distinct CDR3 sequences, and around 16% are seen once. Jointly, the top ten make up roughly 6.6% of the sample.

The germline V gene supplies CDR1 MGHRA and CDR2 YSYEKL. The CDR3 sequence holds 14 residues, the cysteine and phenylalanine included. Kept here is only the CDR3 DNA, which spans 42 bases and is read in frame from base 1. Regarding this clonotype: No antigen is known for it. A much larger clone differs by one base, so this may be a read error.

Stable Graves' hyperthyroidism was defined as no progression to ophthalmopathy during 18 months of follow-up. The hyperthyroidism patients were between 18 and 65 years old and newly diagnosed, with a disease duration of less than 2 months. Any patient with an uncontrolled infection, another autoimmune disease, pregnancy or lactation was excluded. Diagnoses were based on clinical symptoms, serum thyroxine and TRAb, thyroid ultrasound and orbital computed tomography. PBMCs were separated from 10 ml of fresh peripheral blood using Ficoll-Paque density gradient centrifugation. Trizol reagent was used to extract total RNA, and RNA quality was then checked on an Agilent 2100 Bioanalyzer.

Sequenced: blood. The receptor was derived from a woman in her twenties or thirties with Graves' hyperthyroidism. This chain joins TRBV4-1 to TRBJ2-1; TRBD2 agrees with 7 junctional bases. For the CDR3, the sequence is CASIQTSANNEQFF. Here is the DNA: TGCGCCAGCATCCAAACTAGCGCAAACAATGAGCAGTTCTTC.